The 10 T cell receptor beta chains given below trace back to one sample, sequenced in a study of technical replicates of blood from several donors. Sequenced by immunoSEQ multiplex PCR; TCRdb stores in-frame clones only, minus some. This table holds 50,000 to 75,000 clones, around 93% found once. The sequencing input was PBMCs. These receptors were obtained from a human donor in good health. Some clones in this sample may be carry-over from other donors' samples.

The rearrangement links TRBV5-4 to TRBJ2-7; TRBD2 matches at 12 bases. The CDR3 length is 13 residues. Trimming removed 4 bases from V and 7 bases from J; junction bases left unmatched: 3. The germline gives CDR1 SGHNT, CDR2 YYREEE (reference sequence). CDR3 nucleotide sequence: TGTGCCAGCAGCGCAGGACTAGCGGGAGAGCAGTACTTC. Translating it yields CASSAGLAGEQYF.

This chain joins TRBV7-3 and TRBJ2-5; 8 bases line up with TRBD1. Germline CDR1 reads SGHTA; CDR2 reads FQGTGA. The length of the CDR3 is 13 residues. The ends lost 5 bases at V and 5 bases at J; junction bases unmatched: 4. The CDR3 loop reads CASSDRQGETQYF. CDR3 coding DNA: TGTGCCAGCAGCGATAGACAGGGGGAGACCCAGTACTTC.

The gene calls are TRBV6-1 and TRBJ2-1, with D tentatively TRBD2 (6 bases). With 5 bases removed from V and 3 bases from J, the gap between germline ends came to 14 bases. This CDR3 region has 15 residues. Per the germline V gene, CDR1 is MNHNS and CDR2 is SASEGT. The CDR3 coding sequence is TGTGCCAGCAGTCTCCGGGGAGGTGGCTACAATGAGCAGTTCTTC. As protein: CASSLRGGGYNEQFF.

This clone was seen a single time. This chain joins TRBV4-1 and TRBJ1-2, with a weak D call TRBD1 (5 bases). Trimming took off 4 bases at V and 4 bases at J, with 13 bases between the two ends. The length of the CDR3 is 14 residues. Germline CDR1 reads MGHRA; CDR2 reads YSYEKL. This CDR3 reads CASSPGGLGYGYTF. The CDR3 DNA is TGCGCCAGCAGCCCCGGGGGGTTAGGCTATGGCTACACCTTC.

Details on this clone: The junction departs from germline at one end; a sequencing error may be responsible. This chain links TRBV7-2 with TRBJ2-6, with D possibly TRBD2 on 5 matching bases. In germline, CDR1 is SGHTA, CDR2 FQGNSA. This CDR3 has 15 amino acids. For the CDR3, the DNA is TGTGCCAGCAGTCGAGGGTCTCCTGGGACCAACGTCCTGACTTTC. Translated, it gives CASSRGSPGTNVLTF.

The chain combines TRBV30 with TRBJ2-7; TRBD2 matches 10 bases. This CDR3 region has 14 residues. Germline V gene data show CDR1 as GTSNPN and CDR2 as SVGIG (reference sequence). V shed 3 bases, J shed 5 bases, and the junction held 7 bases outside the gene matches. CDR3 residues: CAWRTGLATHEQYF. DNA for the CDR3: TGTGCCTGGAGGACGGGACTAGCGACCCACGAGCAGTACTTC.

This clone came up once. The gene calls are TRBV11-2 and TRBJ2-7; TRBD1 matches 7 bases. Germline loops: CDR1 SGHAT, CDR2 FQNNGV. The CDR3 contains 15 residues. V trimming: 7 bases; J trimming: 3 bases; junction bases outside the gene matches: 12. CDR3: CASKPWWDSHYEQYF. In DNA form, the CDR3 reads TGTGCCAGCAAGCCCTGGTGGGACAGCCACTACGAGCAGTACTTC.

The chain recombines TRBV4-3 with TRBJ1-4, with D possibly matching TRBD1 (5 bases). The germline CDR1 and CDR2 sequences are LGHNA and YSLEER. The CDR3 extends over 15 amino acids. The V end was cut by 1 base, the J end by 0 bases, with 6 bases between. For the CDR3, the DNA is TGCGCCAGCAGCCAAGGACAGTCAACTAATGAAAAACTGTTTTTT. This translates into CASSQGQSTNEKLFF.

This chain connects TRBV5-1 to TRBJ2-2; possibly TRBD1 for D (5 bases). CDR3 length: 15 amino acids. Germline V gives CDR1 SGHRS, CDR2 YFSETQ. V lost 0 bases and J lost 5, with 11 bases in between. Here the CDR3 reads CASSLGRAWTGELFF. Here the CDR3 DNA reads TGCGCCAGCAGCTTGGGCAGGGCTTGGACCGGGGAGCTGTTTTTT.

The chain is built from TRBV9 and TRBJ1-6, with D possibly being TRBD1 (6 bases). The V gene lost 2 bases and the J gene lost 9 bases, with 15 bases spanning the gap. The CDR3 covers 15 residues. Germline V gives CDR1 SGDLS, CDR2 YYNGEE. The CDR3 reads CASSVGGARGSPLHF. The CDR3 nucleotides read TGTGCCAGCAGCGTTGGGGGGGCGAGGGGTTCACCCCTCCACTTT.